Listed here are 18 T cell receptor beta chains from one sample, sequenced in a study of identical twins. TCRdb re-called the 5' RACE reads with MiXCR, one entry per CDR3 protein. The data show roughly 190,000 distinct CDR3 sequences, about 15% seen once. These same records also appear under a second study, on T cells expressing NK-cell markers.

The sample consisted of CD8+ T cells sorted from blood. These receptors were obtained from a young woman in good health.

The rearrangement joins TRBV11-3 to TRBJ2-6; D uncertain. With 2 bases removed from V and 2 bases from J, the gap between germline ends came to 7 bases. Germline CDR1 SGHNT, CDR2 YENEEA. CDR3 length: 15 residues. The CDR3 region has the DNA TGTGCCAGCAGCTTATTGGTAACTGGGGCCAACGTCCTGACTTTC. Encoded protein: CASSLLVTGANVLTF.

This clonotype has a single count. It may be a read error: a sequence one base away is much more abundant. The chain recombines TRBV6-5 with TRBJ2-2; no definite D call. CDR1 and CDR2 from the germline V gene are MNHEY and SVGAGI. The CDR3 has 12 amino acids. CDR3 nucleotides: TGTGCCAGCACACCGAACGCCGGGGAGCTGTTTTTT. Translation: CASTPNAGELFF.

J is TRBJ2-1 and V is TRBV7-9, with D hard to call. The CDR3 covers 14 residues. Germline loops: CDR1 SEHNR, CDR2 FQNEAQ (reference sequence). Trimming took 5 bases from V and 6 from J, leaving 14 bases between them. CDR3 residues: CASSPPQAANEQFF. DNA of the CDR3: TGTGCCAGCAGCCCCCCCCAGGCCGCCAATGAGCAGTTCTTC. The full variable domain, with the rest looked up from reference TRBV7-9 and TRBJ2-1, is DTGVSQNPRHKITKRGQNVTFRCDPISEHNRLYWYRQTLGQGPEFLTYFQNEAQLEKSRLLSDRFSAERPKGSFSTLEIQRTEQGDSAMYLCASSPPQAANEQFFGPGTRLTVL.

This clonotype was detected only a few times. V gene TRBV29-1 combines with J gene TRBJ2-1, with D possibly matching TRBD2 (6 bases). This CDR3 has 14 amino acids. The V end lost 6 bases, the J end lost 0 bases, and 12 bases lay between the germline ends. CDR1 is SQVTM and CDR2 is ANQGSEA in the germline V gene. The CDR3 coding sequence is TGCAGCGTGCGACTAGACGACTCCTACAATGAGCAGTTCTTC. Protein product: CSVRLDDSYNEQFF.

This clonotype was seen more than once but under ten times. This chain links TRBV4-3 with TRBJ2-1, with D hard to call. Trimming removed 3 bases at V and 4 bases at J, with 13 bases between. The CDR3 totals 15 residues. CDR1 and CDR2 (germline): LGHNA, YSLEER. CDR3 DNA: TGCGCCAGCAGCCAGCTAAGGAATGGGTACAATGAGCAGTTCTTC. Translation: CASSQLRNGYNEQFF.

This clonotype was observed a handful of times. The chain links TRBV20-1 to TRBJ2-1; 11 nucleotides line up with TRBD1. CDR1 and CDR2 (germline): DFQATT, SNEGSKA (reference sequence). This CDR3 spans 17 amino acids. Trimming removed 5 bases from V and 3 bases from J; junction bases left unmatched: 12. The CDR3 DNA is TGCAGTGCTCCCCGGGGGGGGACAGGGGGGTTCTACAATGAGCAGTTCTTC. Translated: CSAPRGGTGGFYNEQFF.

This chain joins TRBV3-1 and TRBJ2-7; weak D call: TRBD2 (5 bases). The length of the CDR3 is 13 residues. Trimming took 4 bases from V and 4 from J, leaving 11 bases between them. CDR1 is LGHDT, CDR2 YNNKEL, per germline (reference sequence). DNA for the CDR3: TGTGCCAGCAGCCCCGGGGTTACATACGAGCAGTACTTC. Amino acid sequence: CASSPGVTYEQYF.

This clonotype was detected only a few times. The chain couples TRBV19 to TRBJ1-4; the D is unclear. Germline-derived CDR1 and CDR2 are LNHDA and SQIVND (reference sequence). This CDR3 comprises 12 residues. Trimming took off 6 bases at V and 8 bases at J, with 10 bases between the two ends. The CDR3 region has the DNA TGTGCCAGTAGCCATCTCGGCGAAAAACTGTTTTTT. Amino acid sequence: CASSHLGEKLFF.

This chain connects TRBV6-2 or TRBV6-3 to TRBJ2-1; 10 bases fit TRBD2. In germline, CDR1 is MNHEY, CDR2 SVGEGT. After removal of 6 bases from V and 10 bases from J, the junction contained 9 bases not matched to a gene. The CDR3 is 14 amino acids. The CDR3 DNA follows: TGTGCCAGCAGAACGGTGCTAGCGGGAGTCGAGCAGTTCTTC. Residues: CASRTVLAGVEQFF.

The CDR3 region is CAISGGNEKLFF. As DNA, the CDR3 is TGTGCCATCAGTGGGGGTAATGAAAAACTGTTTTTT. The V and J genes are TRBV10-3 and TRBJ1-4; D is unresolved. Trimming removed 4 bases from V and 4 bases from J, with 4 bases in between. Germline V gene data show CDR1 as ENHRY and CDR2 as SYGVKD. The CDR3 is 12 amino acids.

This clonotype was counted a few times. This chain links TRBV7-9 with TRBJ2-7; TRBD1 matches 9 bases. Per germline, CDR1 SEHNR and CDR2 FQNEAQ (reference sequence). V lost 5 bases and J lost 5; bases outside the gene matches: 7. This CDR3 comprises 14 residues. CDR3 nucleotide sequence: TGTGCCAGCAGCCACCGGGACAGGGAGGACGAGCAGTACTTC. This translates into CASSHRDREDEQYF. The variable domain in full, with the rest retrieved from reference TRBV7-9 and TRBJ2-7, is DTGVSQNPRHKITKRGQNVTFRCDPISEHNRLYWYRQTLGQGPEFLTYFQNEAQLEKSRLLSDRFSAERPKGSFSTLEIQRTEQGDSAMYLCASSHRDREDEQYFGPGTRLTVT.

This clonotype was detected a few times. The chain combines TRBV20-1 with TRBJ1-5, with D tentatively TRBD1 (6 bases). CDR3 length equals 16 residues. CDR1 is DFQATT and CDR2 is SNEGSKA in the germline V gene (reference sequence). V lost 0 bases and J lost 6, with 18 bases in between. This CDR3 is CSARDGSGDWAQPQHF. CDR3 bases: TGCAGTGCTAGAGATGGTTCAGGGGATTGGGCTCAGCCCCAGCATTTT.

The chain recombines TRBV29-1 with TRBJ2-2; 7 bases fit TRBD1. This CDR3 is built from 13 residues. The junction had 6 bases not matched to a gene; V was cut back by 7 bases and J by 4 bases. Germline V lookup: CDR1 SQVTM, CDR2 ANQGSEA. This CDR3 reads CSGLTGPTGELFF. The CDR3 region has the DNA TGCAGCGGATTGACAGGGCCCACCGGGGAGCTGTTTTTT.

This clonotype has only a few counts. The rearrangement links TRBV29-1 to TRBJ2-3, with 7 bases identical to TRBD1. Germline lookup yields CDR1 SQVTM and CDR2 ANQGSEA. The V and J ends lost 4 bases and 0 bases, in that order; junction bases with no gene match: 4. CDR3 length: 14 amino acids. The CDR3 region is CSVGDSLSTDTQYF. The CDR3 DNA sequence: TGCAGCGTTGGGGACAGCCTCAGCACAGATACGCAGTATTTT.

J is TRBJ2-5 and V is TRBV6-1; the match to TRBD1 covers 7 bases. Germline V gene data show CDR1 as MNHNS and CDR2 as SASEGT. Trimming cost V 0 bases and J 5 bases; bases outside gene matches: 9. The CDR3 runs to 16 residues. CDR3 DNA: TGTGCCAGCAGTGAAGCGCAATCCAGGGGGAAGGAGACCCAGTACTTC. This codes for CASSEAQSRGKETQYF.

This clonotype appeared a few times. This chain uses TRBV14 with TRBJ1-2; 9 positions match TRBD1. V shed 1 base and J 7 bases; nucleotides not matched to a gene: 7. The CDR3 has 15 residues. The germline V gene encodes CDR1 SGHDN and CDR2 FVKESK. The CDR3 DNA reads TGTGCCAGCAGCCAAGGTGTCGGGACAGGGTTTGGCTACACCTTC. Translation gives CASSQGVGTGFGYTF.

This clonotype was recorded a few times. This chain joins TRBV6-1 and TRBJ2-7; 8 bases are a match to TRBD1. The CDR3 consists of 14 residues. The germline V gene has CDR1 MNHNS and CDR2 SASEGT. The ends lost 6 bases at V and 5 bases at J; junction bases unmatched: 9. CDR3 sequence: CASSLTTGAHEQYF. The CDR3 DNA sequence: TGTGCCAGCAGCCTCACGACAGGGGCCCACGAGCAGTACTTC.

CDR3 residues: CASNRIPNTGELFF. The CDR3 DNA reads as TGTGCCAGTAACAGGATTCCGAACACCGGGGAGCTGTTTTTT. The V call is TRBV27, the J call TRBJ2-2, with a tentative D call TRBD1 (5 bases). CDR3 length: 14 amino acids. Trimming stripped 9 bases from V and 0 bases from J, with 11 bases between. Germline CDR1 and CDR2: MNHEY and SMNVEV (reference sequence).